This T cell receptor beta chain was recovered during a study of shared clonotypes between healthy human individuals (dated by TCRdb to about 2020). For the wider study: The cohort comprised a couple of women and three men aged 18 to 49 years. For each donor, CD4 naive and CD4 memory were each run on three plates, CD8 naive on two plates, and CD8 memory on one plate. The study deeply sequenced blood TCR repertoires of five healthy adults to estimate repertoire size and the extent of clonotype sharing between individuals. To increase sequencing depth and limit assay-specific biases, different laboratories used diverse techniques to prepare libraries and sequence TCR repertoires. Leukapheresis yielded between about 0.8 and 8.9 billion PBMCs per donor.

CDR1 and CDR2, looked up from the germline V gene, are SNHLY and FYNNEI. Trimming at the junction amounts to 9 bases on V and 6 bases on J, and the germline ends lie 15 bases apart. Spanning cysteine to phenylalanine, the CDR3 consists of 12 amino acids. Only the CDR3 part of the read is kept: 36 bases, read in frame from the first base. As concerns this clone: Its recognized antigen is unknown. Nothing much larger sits one base from this clone, and base qualities are not available.

TCR CDR3 regions were amplified from genomic DNA by multiplex PCR using the deep immunoSEQ assay. For each cell subset, the extracted genomic DNA was distributed evenly across all wells of several immunoSEQ 96-well plates, and each plate served as one replicate. For sorted subsets, each replicate PCR was loaded with around 220 ng genomic DNA, equivalent to 32,000 or so T cell genomes. The purified libraries were quantified using a Qubit 3.0 fluorometer, sized with a Bioanalyzer 2100, and then quantified again using the KAPA Library Quantification kit. Every immunoSEQ 96-well plate was sequenced on a dedicated single-read 150-cycle Illumina NextSeq 550 flow cell. Concerning the study's data processing: Because only junctional sequences without quality scores were contained in the immunoSEQ output, filtering matching that applied to full-length reads could not be performed. Sequences were annotated with PyIR, a Python wrapper for IgBLAST v1.9, and V/J genes and CDR3 were assigned using IMGT germline references. Reads with weak V/J assignments (E-value above 1e-6), missing CDR3, stop codons, out-of-frame junctions, or ambiguous translated residues were removed. V3J clonotypes were defined as sequences sharing the same inferred V gene, J gene, and CDR3 amino acid sequence. To compute the percentage overlap between repertoires, the number of shared unique clonotypes was divided by the size of the smaller repertoire. Three approaches were used to assess repertoire richness: RTK rarefaction, the Chao1 estimator, and Recon v2.1 estimates of unobserved clonotypes. Generation probabilities were computed with OLGA for all TCRbeta clonotypes obtained by the gDNA method from four donors. This immuneACCESS table, as held by TCRdb, lists in-frame sequences with V and J called but not all clones. Of the missing ones, under half trace to an unresolved V gene in checked studies; the others have no known cause. Clone size and V and J calls were adopted from that table, with D and trimming inferred from the DNA. The sample table records under 2.5 million clones; 85% to 95% of these occur just once. The ten largest clones represent about 0.41% of the sample.

Healthy HIV-negative adults with no recently reported acute infections or vaccinations were included as donors. Every donor was a Caucasian adult residing in Nashville, Tennessee, USA. CD4+ T cells were enriched by magnetic negative selection, after which naive cells were positively selected on CD45RA and the negative fraction was taken as the memory subset. Blood was collected by leukapheresis, and PBMCs were isolated by Ficoll-Histopaque density gradient centrifugation and then cryopreserved in liquid nitrogen vapor phase. Analytical flow cytometry was used to check the purity and quantity of each magnetically sorted T cell population. From each sorted fraction, genomic DNA was isolated and quantified by UV absorbance on a Nanodrop 2000c. Results and caveats for the whole study, not just this receptor: Higher generation probabilities were observed for clonotypes shared by all four sorted-subset donors than for non-shared clonotypes. Because the study included a small number of donors, the genetic and exposure-history diversity represented was limited. Sampling was restricted to blood, and TCR repertoires in tissues likely differ from the TCR repertoires found in blood. Pairwise subsampling led to the expectation that sequencing depth would affect the degree of clonotype sharing among donors. Even with the large sequencing depth, rarefaction of the sorted-subset datasets indicated that sequencing was incomplete. Sharing across several donors was observed for approximately 4.6% of naive CD4, 3% to 3.5% of naive CD8, 2.3% of memory CD4, and about 0.38% of memory CD8 clonotypes. Larger estimated clonotype richness was generally found for naive subsets than for memory subsets.

Sample: naive CD4+ T cells from PBMCs. The label giving this sample's cell subset or site can be read as: CD45RA+ positively selected. The chain uses TRBV2 and TRBJ2-7; TRBD2 is perhaps the D gene, given 6 matching bases. The source is a man in his late teens or twenties in good health. Some clones in this sample may be carry-over from other donors' samples. The DNA sequence is given as TGTGCCAGGGGGGGAGGAGGGAGCGAGCAGTACTTC. Protein translation: CARGGGGSEQYF.